Shown below are 19 T cell receptor beta chains from a single sample sequenced in a study of T-cell memory formation after mild COVID-19. TCRdb ran MiXCR on the 5' RACE reads and lists one entry per CDR3 protein. The repertoire holds about 340,000 distinct CDR3 sequences, 20% to 25% seen once, with about 21% in the top ten. Source material: PBMCs or a T cell subset sorted from them (not recorded which). These receptor sequences come from a man aged 18-30 years who had mild COVID-19 (a few samples of this study predate the infection). Cell type and time point are not known.

In its sample, this clonotype was seen many times. This sequence joins TRBV15 and TRBJ2-6; unclear D gene. V was cut by 0 bases and J by 0 bases, with 9 bases left in between. CDR1 is LNHNV, CDR2 YYDKDF, per germline (reference sequence). The CDR3 is 17 residues long. The CDR3 DNA sequence: TGTGCCACCAGCAGAGAAACAGCCACCTCTGGGGCCAACGTCCTGACTTTC. The encoded protein is CATSRETATSGANVLTF.

This clonotype was seen more than once but under ten times. This chain links TRBV2 with TRBJ1-1, with no clear D. The germline CDR1 and CDR2 sequences are SNHLY and FYNNEI. The CDR3 consists of 14 residues. Trimming pared 1 base from V and 0 bases from J, leaving 6 bases between. The CDR3 loop reads CASSEDSMNTEAFF. The DNA of the CDR3 is TGTGCCAGCAGTGAAGACAGTATGAACACTGAAGCTTTCTTT.

V and J are TRBV30 and TRBJ1-5; perhaps TRBD1 as D (5 bases). Germline values: CDR1 GTSNPN, CDR2 SVGIG (reference sequence). V lost 1 base and J lost 3, with 7 bases in between. The CDR3 totals 13 residues. In DNA form, the CDR3 reads TGTGCCTGGAGTGGGACATTCAATCAGCCCCAGCATTTT. It translates to CAWSGTFNQPQHF.

In its sample, this clonotype was seen a few times. The chain recombines TRBV11-2 with TRBJ1-2; 9 bases match TRBD1. The CDR3 length is 17 residues. From germline, CDR1 is SGHAT and CDR2 FQNNGV. J lost 3 bases, V lost 3 bases, and 11 bases had no gene match. The CDR3 loop is CASSFRTGGGLDYGYTF. CDR3 bases: TGTGCCAGCAGCTTTCGAACAGGGGGCGGATTGGACTATGGCTACACCTTC.

This clonotype has a count of ten or more. The genes are TRBV5-1 and TRBJ2-3, with D maybe TRBD1 (6 bases). Germline loops: CDR1 SGHRS, CDR2 YFSETQ. CDR3 length: 14 amino acids. V was shortened by 1 base and J by 4 bases, with 10 bases between the two germline ends. CDR3 in DNA: TGCGCCAGCAGCTTGTCAGGGGTGGCAGATACGCAGTATTTT. Translation gives CASSLSGVADTQYF.

This chain links TRBV29-1 with TRBJ2-3, with D unresolved. Germline V lookup: CDR1 SQVTM, CDR2 ANQGSEA. V gave up 4 bases and J gave up 2 bases, with 13 bases separating them. The CDR3 extends over 14 amino acids. CDR3 nucleotides: TGCAGCGTTGCCGCGGACCAATACACAGATACGCAGTATTTT. This translates into CSVAADQYTDTQYF.

The chain joins TRBV12-3 or TRBV12-4 to TRBJ2-5; 7 bases map to TRBD2. CDR3 length: 13 residues. V shed 4 bases and J 7 bases; nucleotides not matched to a gene: 6. CDR3 coding DNA: TGTGCCAGCAGTTCTGGACTAGACGGGACCCAGTACTTC. Translating gives CASSSGLDGTQYF.

This clonotype was observed a few times. The chain has TRBV7-9 and TRBJ2-7; tentatively, D is TRBD1 (6 bases). CDR1 is SEHNR and CDR2 is FQNEAQ in the germline V gene (reference sequence). The ends were cut back, 6 bases at V and 4 bases at J, with 16 bases in the middle. The CDR3 runs 14 residues. The CDR3 coding sequence is TGTGCCAGCAGGGGCGAGGACAGTTGGTACGAGCAGTACGTC. Its protein product is CASRGEDSWYEQYV.

This clonotype was observed at least ten times. This chain connects TRBV5-5 to TRBJ1-6, with a weak D call TRBD1 (5 bases). The germline gives CDR1 SGHKS, CDR2 YYEKEE (reference sequence). Trimming pared 8 bases from V and 10 bases from J, leaving 16 bases between. CDR3 size: 13 residues. DNA of the CDR3: TGTGCCAGTGGGGGGGGACCCGAGTCACCCCTCCACTTT. Protein: CASGGGPESPLHF.

A few counts support this clonotype. V and J are TRBV3-1 and TRBJ1-6, with unresolved D. This CDR3 comprises 16 residues. Looked up from germline, CDR1 is LGHDT and CDR2 is YNNKEL (reference sequence). The germline V and J ends were trimmed by 4 bases and 2 bases, with 12 bases remaining between them. CDR3 amino acids: CASSPLRTAYNSPLHF. CDR3 nucleotide sequence: TGTGCCAGCAGCCCGCTAAGGACCGCCTATAATTCACCCCTCCACTTT.

The genes are TRBV6-5 and TRBJ1-2; a weak D match, TRBD1 (5 bases). The V end lost 0 bases, the J end lost 6 bases, and 8 bases lay between the germline ends. This CDR3 comprises 13 residues. Germline CDR1 is MNHEY and CDR2 is SVGAGI. The CDR3 coding sequence is TGTGCCAGCAGTTACTCCCGGGGGGATGGCTACACCTTC. Translating it yields CASSYSRGDGYTF.

The chain joins TRBV12-3 or TRBV12-4 to TRBJ2-2, with 7 bases that match TRBD1. The V gene end was trimmed by 6 bases and the J gene end by 3 bases; junction bases not matched to a gene: 7. CDR3 size: 15 residues. The CDR3 protein is CASRLGQRDTGELFF. CDR3 in DNA: TGTGCCAGCAGACTGGGACAGAGAGACACCGGGGAGCTGTTTTTT.

The CDR3 region has the DNA TGTGCCAGCAGCGGCAGGCAGGGGCTTACTGAAGCTTTCTTT. It specifies CASSGRQGLTEAFF. The V gene is TRBV7-2, the J gene TRBJ1-1; D is perhaps TRBD1 (6 bases). The CDR3 covers 14 residues. CDR1 and CDR2 from the germline V gene are SGHTA and FQGNSA. V dropped 5 bases and J dropped 5 bases, with 15 bases sitting between them. The full variable domain, with the rest looked up from reference TRBV7-2 and TRBJ1-1, is GAGVSQSPSNKVTEKGKDVELRCDPISGHTALYWYRQSLGQGLEFLIYFQGNSAPDKSGLPSDRFSAERTGGSVSTLTIQRTQQEDSAVYLCASSGRQGLTEAFFGQGTRLTVV.

Points on this clonotype: Possible read error: a much larger clone is one base away. The J gene is TRBJ2-7, the V gene TRBV9, with 9 bases that match TRBD1. V was pared by 4 bases and J by 3 bases, with 5 bases of the junction left unmatched. This CDR3 has 14 amino acids. CDR1 and CDR2 from the germline V gene are SGDLS and YYNGEE. The CDR3 nucleotides are TGTGCCAGCAGCCCCCGACAGGGGGTCTACGAGCAGTACTTC. This encodes CASSPRQGVYEQYF.

In DNA form, the CDR3 reads TGTGCCAGCAGCAGGGGGGAGACCGGGGAGCTGTTTTTT. Encoded protein: CASSRGETGELFF. This rearrangement joins TRBV5-4 to TRBJ2-2; D is possibly TRBD1 or TRBD2 (6 bases each). The CDR3 covers 13 residues. V gave up 4 bases and J gave up 5 bases, with 9 bases separating them. Germline V gene sequence: CDR1 SGHNT, CDR2 YYREEE (reference sequence).

The genes are TRBV4-3 and TRBJ1-3; perhaps TRBD1 as D (5 bases). The V and J ends lost 2 bases and 3 bases respectively, with 11 bases between them. There are 15 residues in the CDR3. Per the germline V gene, CDR1 is LGHNA and CDR2 is YSLEER. This CDR3 reads CASSQRGADGNTIYF. CDR3 sequence (DNA): TGCGCCAGCAGCCAAAGAGGGGCGGATGGAAACACCATATATTTT.

This clonotype has only a few counts. This chain joins TRBV7-2 and TRBJ1-5; D remains ambiguous. Germline CDR1 reads SGHTA; CDR2 reads FQGNSA. CDR3 size: 14 residues. V was trimmed by 0 bases and J by 9 bases, leaving 12 bases between them. The CDR3 nucleotides read TGTGCCAGCAGCTTAGCGGTAGGGATGCCGCCCCAGCATTTT. Amino acid sequence: CASSLAVGMPPQHF.

This chain uses TRBV6-2 or TRBV6-3 with TRBJ2-1; D is unresolved. Germline V gene lookup returns CDR1 MNHEY and CDR2 SVGEGT. This CDR3 has 15 amino acids. Trimming shortened V by 5 bases and J by 9 bases, and 20 bases separated the two germline ends. The CDR3 here is CASSPLGPSASEQFF. In DNA form, the CDR3 reads TGTGCCAGCAGTCCCCTCGGACCCAGCGCTAGTGAGCAGTTCTTC.

This clonotype was detected a few times. V gene TRBV4-3 combines with J gene TRBJ2-1; TRBD2 matches at 8 bases. From germline, CDR1 is LGHNA and CDR2 YSLEER. V shed 0 bases and J 4 bases; nucleotides not matched to a gene: 8. The CDR3 is 17 residues long. The CDR3 coding sequence is TGCGCCAGCAGCCAAGATACGGGACTAGGGGGGTACAATGAGCAGTTCTTC. Translating it yields CASSQDTGLGGYNEQFF.